Given below is one T cell receptor (beta chain) in context. The record originates from a study of blood T cell repertoires in COVID-19. Germline V gene lookup returns CDR1 SQVTM and CDR2 ANQGSEA. The CDR3 runs to 12 residues. Trimming cost V 3 bases and J 4 bases, with 9 bases left between them. In the study's own analysis: Nucleated cell number was recorded as an estimate derived from reference gene primer amplification. The data were produced by immunoSEQ multiplex PCR, yet TCRdb's version contains in-frame clones alone and is incomplete. V, J and clone size reflect that table, while D and trimming were determined from the DNA. The sample records about 210,000 clones, 75% to 90% being singletons.

Material for sequencing was peripheral blood. This chain connects TRBV29-1 to TRBJ1-2; D gene ambiguous. The receptor was isolated from a woman aged 40 to 49 with acute or convalescent COVID-19. The DNA for the CDR3 is TGCAGCGTTGACGCGGGTGGCTATGGCTACACCTTC. It specifies CSVDAGGYGYTF.